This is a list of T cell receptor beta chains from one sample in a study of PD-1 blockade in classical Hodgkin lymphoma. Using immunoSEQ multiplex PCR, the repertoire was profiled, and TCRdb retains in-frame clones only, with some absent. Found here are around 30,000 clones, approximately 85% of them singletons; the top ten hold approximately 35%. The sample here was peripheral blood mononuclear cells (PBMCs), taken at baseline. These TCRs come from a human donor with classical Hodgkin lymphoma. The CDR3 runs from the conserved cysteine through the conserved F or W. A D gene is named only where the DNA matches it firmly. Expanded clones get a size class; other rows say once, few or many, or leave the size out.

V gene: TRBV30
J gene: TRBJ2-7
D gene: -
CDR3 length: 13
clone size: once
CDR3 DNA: TGTGCCTGGAGGGTTCCAGGGACCCACGAGCAGTACTTC
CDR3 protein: CAWRVPGTHEQYF

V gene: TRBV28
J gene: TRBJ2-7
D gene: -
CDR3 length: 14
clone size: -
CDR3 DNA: TGTGCCAGCAGTTTCCCCCCCCCGAGGTACGAGCAGTACTTC
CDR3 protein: CASSFPPPRYEQYF

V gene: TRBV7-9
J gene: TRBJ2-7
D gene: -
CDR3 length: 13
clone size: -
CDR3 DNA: TGTGCCAGCAGCCTAACAGGATCGGGGGAGCAGTACTTC
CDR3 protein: CASSLTGSGEQYF

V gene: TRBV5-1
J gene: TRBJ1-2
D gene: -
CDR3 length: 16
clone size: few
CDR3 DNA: TGCGCCAGCAGCTTTGCCAGCCCCTCCGAACCCTATGGCTACACCTTC
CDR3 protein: CASSFASPSEPYGYTF

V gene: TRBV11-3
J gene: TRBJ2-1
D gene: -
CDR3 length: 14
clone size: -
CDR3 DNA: TGTGCCAGCAGCTTCACCCATATCAACAATGAGCAGTTCTTC
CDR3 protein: CASSFTHINNEQFF

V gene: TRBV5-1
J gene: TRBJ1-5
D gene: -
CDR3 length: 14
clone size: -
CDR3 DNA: TGCGCCAGCAGCTTGGCTGGGGGGTTCGAGCCCCAGCATTTT
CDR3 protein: CASSLAGGFEPQHF

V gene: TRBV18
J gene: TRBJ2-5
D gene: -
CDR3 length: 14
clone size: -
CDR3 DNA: TGTGCCAGCTCACCATCGGGGCGGCAAGAGACCCAGTACTTC
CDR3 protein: CASSPSGRQETQYF

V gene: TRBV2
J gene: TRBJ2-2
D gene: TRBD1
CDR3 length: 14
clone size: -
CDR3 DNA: TGTGCCAGCAGTGAACAGGGGGCTTCCGGGGAGCTGTTTTTT
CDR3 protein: CASSEQGASGELFF

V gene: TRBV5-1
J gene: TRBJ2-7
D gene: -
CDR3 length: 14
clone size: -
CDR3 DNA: TGCGCCAGCAGCTTGGACCGAGAGTCCTACGAGCAGTACTTC
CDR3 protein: CASSLDRESYEQYF

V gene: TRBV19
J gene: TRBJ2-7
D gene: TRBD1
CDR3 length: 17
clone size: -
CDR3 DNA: TGTGCCAGTAGTATAGCCGGGACAGGGGGCGAAGTCTACGAGCAGTACTTC
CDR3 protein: CASSIAGTGGEVYEQYF

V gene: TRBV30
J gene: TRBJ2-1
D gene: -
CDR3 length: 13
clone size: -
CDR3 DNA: TGTGCCTGGAGTGTTATGACAGGCAATGAGCAGTTCTTC
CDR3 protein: CAWSVMTGNEQFF

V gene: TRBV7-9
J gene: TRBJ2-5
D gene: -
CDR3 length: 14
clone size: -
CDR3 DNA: TGTGCCAGCAGCTATGGACAGAGCCCCGAGACCCAGTACTTC
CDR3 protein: CASSYGQSPETQYF

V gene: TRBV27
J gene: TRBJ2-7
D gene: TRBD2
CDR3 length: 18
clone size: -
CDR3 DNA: TGTGCCAGCAGTTGGTCGTTTAGCGGGGAGAGGGGGGCCTACGAGCAGTACTTC
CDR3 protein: CASSWSFSGERGAYEQYF

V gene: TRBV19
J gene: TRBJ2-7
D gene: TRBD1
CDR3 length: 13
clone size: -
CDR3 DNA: TGTGCCAGTACTACGACAGGGAGCCACGAGCAGTACTTC
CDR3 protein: CASTTTGSHEQYF

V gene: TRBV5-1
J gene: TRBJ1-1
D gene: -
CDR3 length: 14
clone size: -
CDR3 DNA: TGCGCCAGCATCGAGAGGAGGGGTCGCACTGAAGCTTTCTTT
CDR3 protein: CASIERRGRTEAFF

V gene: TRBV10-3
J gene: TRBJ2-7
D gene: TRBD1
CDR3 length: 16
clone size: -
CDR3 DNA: TGTGCCATCAGTGATATAGGGACAGGGGACTCCTACGAGCAGTACTTC
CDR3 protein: CAISDIGTGDSYEQYF

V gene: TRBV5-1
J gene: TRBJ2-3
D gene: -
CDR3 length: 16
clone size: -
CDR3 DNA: TGCGCCAGCACCACCGCGGGGATGGGAGGCACAGATACGCAGTATTTT
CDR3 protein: CASTTAGMGGTDTQYF

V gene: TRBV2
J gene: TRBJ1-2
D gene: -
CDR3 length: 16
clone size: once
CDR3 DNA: TGTGCCGGAGACCCGTCGTTGGGGGGCGGATACTATGGCTACACCTTC
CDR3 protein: CAGDPSLGGGYYGYTF

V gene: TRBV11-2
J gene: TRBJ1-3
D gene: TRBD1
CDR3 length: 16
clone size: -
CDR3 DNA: TGTGCCAGCAGCCAATATCAGGGGGCGACCGGAAACACCATATATTTT
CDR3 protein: CASSQYQGATGNTIYF

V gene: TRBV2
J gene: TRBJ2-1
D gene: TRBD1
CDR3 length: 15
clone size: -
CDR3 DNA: TGTGCCAGCAGATTAGTCTTAGGGGGCTCCAATGAGCAGTTCTTC
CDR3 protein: CASRLVLGGSNEQFF

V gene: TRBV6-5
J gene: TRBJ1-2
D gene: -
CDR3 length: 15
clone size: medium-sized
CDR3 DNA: TGTGCCAGCAGTTACTCTCTAGGGAGTGGGTCTGGCTACACCTTC
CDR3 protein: CASSYSLGSGSGYTF

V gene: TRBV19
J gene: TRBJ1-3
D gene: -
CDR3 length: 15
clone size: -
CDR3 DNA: TGTGCCAGTAGGACGACCGGGGGGCCTGGAAACACCATATATTTT
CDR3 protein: CASRTTGGPGNTIYF

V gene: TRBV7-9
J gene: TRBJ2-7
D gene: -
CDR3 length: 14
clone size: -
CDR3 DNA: TGTGCCAGCAGCTTAGAGGGAGGTGCCTACGAGCAGTACTTC
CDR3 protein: CASSLEGGAYEQYF

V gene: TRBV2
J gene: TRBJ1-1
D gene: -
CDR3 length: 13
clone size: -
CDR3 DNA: TGTGCCAGCAGAGTCGACTTTAACACTGAAGCTTTCTTT
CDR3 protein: CASRVDFNTEAFF

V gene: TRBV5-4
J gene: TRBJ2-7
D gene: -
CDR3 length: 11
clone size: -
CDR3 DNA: TGTGCCAGCAGCTTACAACACGAGCAGTACTTC
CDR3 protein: CASSLQHEQYF

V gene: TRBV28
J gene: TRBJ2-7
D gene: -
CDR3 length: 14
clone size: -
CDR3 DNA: TGTGCCAGCAGTGTTCCTGAGGGATACTACGAGCAGTACTTC
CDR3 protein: CASSVPEGYYEQYF

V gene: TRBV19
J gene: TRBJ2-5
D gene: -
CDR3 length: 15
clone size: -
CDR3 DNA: TGTGCCAGTAGCCATTCCGGCAGGGAGGTCGAGACCCAGTACTTC
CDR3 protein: CASSHSGREVETQYF

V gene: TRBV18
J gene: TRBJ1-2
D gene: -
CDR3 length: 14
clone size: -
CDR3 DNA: TGTGCCAGCTCACCAGGGGAGGGAGGCTATGGCTACACCTTC
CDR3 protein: CASSPGEGGYGYTF

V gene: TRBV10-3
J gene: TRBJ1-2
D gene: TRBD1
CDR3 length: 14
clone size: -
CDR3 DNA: TGTGCCATCAGTGAGACAGGGGCGGACTATGGCTACACCTTC
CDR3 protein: CAISETGADYGYTF

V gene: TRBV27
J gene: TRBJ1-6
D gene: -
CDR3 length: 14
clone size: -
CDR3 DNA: TGTGCCAGCAGAATACAGGGTAATAATTCACCCCTCCACTTT
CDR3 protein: CASRIQGNNSPLHF

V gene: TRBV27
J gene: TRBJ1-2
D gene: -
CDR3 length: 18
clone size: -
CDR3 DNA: TGTGCCAGCAGAGGGTTTGGATCACTGGGACACTCAAACTATGGCTACACCTTC
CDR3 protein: CASRGFGSLGHSNYGYTF

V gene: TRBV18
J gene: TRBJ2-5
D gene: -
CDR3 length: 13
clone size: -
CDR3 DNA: TGTGCCAGCTCATACGGGATCCAAGAGACCCAGTACTTC
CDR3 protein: CASSYGIQETQYF

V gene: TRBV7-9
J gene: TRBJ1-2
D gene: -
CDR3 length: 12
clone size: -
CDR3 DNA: TGTGCCAGCAGCTTAGGTGGGTCCTACTACACCTTC
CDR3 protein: CASSLGGSYYTF

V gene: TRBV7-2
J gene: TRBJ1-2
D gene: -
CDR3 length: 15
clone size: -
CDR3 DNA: TGTGCCAGCAGCTTAGGATCAGGGCTGGGGGCTGGCTACACCTTC
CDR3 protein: CASSLGSGLGAGYTF

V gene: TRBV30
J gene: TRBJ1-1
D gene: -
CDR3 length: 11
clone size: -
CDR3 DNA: TGTGCCTGGAGCCGGAACACTGAAGCTTTCTTT
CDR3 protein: CAWSRNTEAFF

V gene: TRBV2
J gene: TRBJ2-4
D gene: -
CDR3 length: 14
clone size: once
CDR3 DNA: TGTGCCAGCAGATCGACTGAAGCCAAAAACATTCAGTACTTC
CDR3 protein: CASRSTEAKNIQYF

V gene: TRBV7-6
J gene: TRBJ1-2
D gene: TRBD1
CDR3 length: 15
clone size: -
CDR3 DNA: TGTGCCAGCAGCTTAGACCAACAGGGGTACTATGGCTACACCTTC
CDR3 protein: CASSLDQQGYYGYTF

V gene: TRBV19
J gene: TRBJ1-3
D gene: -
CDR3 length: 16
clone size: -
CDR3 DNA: TGTGCCAGTAGTCAGTGGACGGACAATGTTGGAAACACCATATATTTT
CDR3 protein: CASSQWTDNVGNTIYF

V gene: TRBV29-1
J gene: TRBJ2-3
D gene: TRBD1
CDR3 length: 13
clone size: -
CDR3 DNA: TGCAGCGTTGAGGACAGGGGTTCAAGGACGCAGTATTTT
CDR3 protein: CSVEDRGSRTQYF

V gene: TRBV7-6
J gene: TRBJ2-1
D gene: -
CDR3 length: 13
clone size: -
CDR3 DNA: TGTGCCAGCAGCCCCTATCCCGGAGGAGAGCAGTTCTTC
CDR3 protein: CASSPYPGGEQFF

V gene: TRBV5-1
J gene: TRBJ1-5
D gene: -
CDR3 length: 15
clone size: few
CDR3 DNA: TGCGCCAGCAGCTTGGGCCCCGGCTCGAATCAGCCCCAGCATTTT
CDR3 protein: CASSLGPGSNQPQHF

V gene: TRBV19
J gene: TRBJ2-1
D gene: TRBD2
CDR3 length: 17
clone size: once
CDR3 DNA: TGTGCCAGTAGTTCCTTGGGGAGACTAGCGGGGGGCCCCGAGCAGTTCTTC
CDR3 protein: CASSSLGRLAGGPEQFF

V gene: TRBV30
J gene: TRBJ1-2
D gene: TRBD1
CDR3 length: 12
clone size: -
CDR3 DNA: TGTGCCTGGAGTGCCGGGACAGTCGGCTACACCTTC
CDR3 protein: CAWSAGTVGYTF

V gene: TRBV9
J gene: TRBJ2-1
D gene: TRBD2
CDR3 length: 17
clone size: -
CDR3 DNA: TGTGCCAGCAGCGTACCCATGGGGCGGGGGGGCTTAAATGAGCAGTTCTTC
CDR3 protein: CASSVPMGRGGLNEQFF

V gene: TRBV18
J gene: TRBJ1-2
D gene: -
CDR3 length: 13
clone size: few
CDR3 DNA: TGTGCCAGCTCTATACAGGAAGGGTATGGCTACACCTTC
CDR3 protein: CASSIQEGYGYTF